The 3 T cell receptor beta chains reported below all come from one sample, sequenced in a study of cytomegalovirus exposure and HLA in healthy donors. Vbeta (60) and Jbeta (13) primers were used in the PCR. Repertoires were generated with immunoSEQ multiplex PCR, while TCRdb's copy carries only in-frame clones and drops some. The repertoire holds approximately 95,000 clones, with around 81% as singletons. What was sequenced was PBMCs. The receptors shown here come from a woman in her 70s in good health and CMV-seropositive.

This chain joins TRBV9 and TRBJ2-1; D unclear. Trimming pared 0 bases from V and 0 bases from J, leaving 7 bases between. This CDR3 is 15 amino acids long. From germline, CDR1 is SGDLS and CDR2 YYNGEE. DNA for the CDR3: TGTGCCAGCAGCGTAGCGGTTAGCTCCTACAATGAGCAGTTCTTC. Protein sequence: CASSVAVSSYNEQFF. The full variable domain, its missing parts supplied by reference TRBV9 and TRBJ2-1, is DSGVTQTPKHLITATGQRVTLRCSPRSGDLSVYWYQQSLDQGLQFLIQYYNGEERAKGNILERFSAQQFPDLHSELNLSSLELGDSALYFCASSVAVSSYNEQFFGPGTRLTVL.

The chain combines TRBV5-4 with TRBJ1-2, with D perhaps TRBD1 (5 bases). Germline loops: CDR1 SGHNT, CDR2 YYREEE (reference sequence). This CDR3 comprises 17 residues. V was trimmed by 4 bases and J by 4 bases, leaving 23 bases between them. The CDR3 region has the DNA TGTGCCAGCAGCCCGGGTGGTGGGCAGGGCCTAGGCTATGGCTACACCTTC. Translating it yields CASSPGGGQGLGYGYTF.

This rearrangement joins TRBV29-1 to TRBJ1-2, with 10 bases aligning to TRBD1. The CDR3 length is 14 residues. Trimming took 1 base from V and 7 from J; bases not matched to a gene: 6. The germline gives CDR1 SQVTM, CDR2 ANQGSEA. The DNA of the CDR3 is TGCAGCGTTGAAGTGGGGACAGGGGAGGGTGGCTACACCTTC. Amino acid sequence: CSVEVGTGEGGYTF. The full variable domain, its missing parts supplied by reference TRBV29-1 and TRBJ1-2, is SAVISQKPSRDICQRGTSLTIQCQVDSQVTMMFWYRQQPGQSLTLIATANQGSEATYESGFVIDKFPISRPNLTFSTLTVSNMSPEDSSIYLCSVEVGTGEGGYTFGSGTRLTVV.